This TCR beta chain was obtained from a study of patients and donors after allogeneic stem cell transplantation. This clonotype appeared a few times. TCRdb called the RT-PCR reads again in MiXCR, with one record for every CDR3 protein. The data hold 410,000 or so distinct CDR3 sequences, with approximately 16% observed a single time. The clonotype was recovered from a human donor who was either an allogeneic HSCT recipient or a stem cell or donor lymphocyte infusion donor (not recorded which). It is not recorded whose cells these are; they may come from a transplant donor. Sample: blood, either unsorted or a sorted T cell fraction (not recorded which).

CDR3 protein: CASSPEGQGDEQFF. CDR3 bases: TGTGCCAGCAGCCCAGAGGGTCAGGGCGATGAGCAGTTCTTC. The rearrangement uses TRBV9 and TRBJ2-1, with D possibly called TRBD1 or TRBD2 (5 bases each). The germline V gene encodes CDR1 SGDLS and CDR2 YYNGEE. V shed 4 bases and J shed 8 bases, with 16 bases lying between them. The CDR3 extends over 14 amino acids.